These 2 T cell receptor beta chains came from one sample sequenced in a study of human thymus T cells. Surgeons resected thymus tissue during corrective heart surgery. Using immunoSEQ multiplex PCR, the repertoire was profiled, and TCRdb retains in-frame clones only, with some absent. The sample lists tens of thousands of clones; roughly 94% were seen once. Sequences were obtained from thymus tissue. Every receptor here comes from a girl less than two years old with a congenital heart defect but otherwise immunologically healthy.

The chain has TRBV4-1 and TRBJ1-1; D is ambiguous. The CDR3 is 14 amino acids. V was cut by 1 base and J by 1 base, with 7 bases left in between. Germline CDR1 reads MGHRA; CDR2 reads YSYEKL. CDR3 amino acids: CASSQGRKNTEAFF. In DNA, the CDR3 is TGCGCCAGCAGCCAAGGGCGGAAGAACACTGAAGCTTTCTTT.

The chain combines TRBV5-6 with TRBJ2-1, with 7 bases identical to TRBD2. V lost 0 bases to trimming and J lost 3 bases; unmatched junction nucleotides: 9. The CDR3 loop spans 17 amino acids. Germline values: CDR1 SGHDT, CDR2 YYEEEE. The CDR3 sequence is CASSLVGAGEVYNEQFF. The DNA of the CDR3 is TGTGCCAGCAGCTTGGTTGGCGCGGGAGAAGTCTACAATGAGCAGTTCTTC.